This T cell receptor (beta chain) is drawn from a study of T cells after somatic rescue of genetic block. Generated by immunoSEQ multiplex PCR, the TCRdb table keeps only in-frame clones and is missing some. The data show roughly 70,000 clones, with around 90% seen just once and under 4% held by the top ten. Germline assignment: CDR1 LNHDA and CDR2 SQIVND (reference sequence). Trimming removed 4 bases from V and 1 base from J; junction bases left unmatched: 4. This CDR3 has 15 residues. This chain connects TRBV19 to TRBJ2-1; 7 nucleotides line up with TRBD1. The source of this sequence is a man aged 35 to 55. Sequencing was carried out using peripheral blood mononuclear cells (PBMCs). The CDR3 DNA reads as TGTGCCAGTAGTAAGGACAGGCTTTCCTACAATGAGCAGTTCTTC. Encoded protein: CASSKDRLSYNEQFF.